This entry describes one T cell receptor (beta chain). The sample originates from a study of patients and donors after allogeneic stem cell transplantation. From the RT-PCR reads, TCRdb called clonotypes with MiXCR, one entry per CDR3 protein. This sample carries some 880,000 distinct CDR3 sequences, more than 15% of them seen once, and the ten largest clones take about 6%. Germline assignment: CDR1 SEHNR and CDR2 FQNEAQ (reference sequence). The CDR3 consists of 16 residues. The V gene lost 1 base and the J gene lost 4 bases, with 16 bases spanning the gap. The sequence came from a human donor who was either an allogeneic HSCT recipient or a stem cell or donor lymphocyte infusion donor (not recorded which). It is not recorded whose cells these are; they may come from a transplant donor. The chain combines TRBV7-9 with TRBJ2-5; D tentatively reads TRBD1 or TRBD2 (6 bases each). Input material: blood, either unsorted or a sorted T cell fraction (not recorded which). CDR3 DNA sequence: TGTGCCAGCAGCTTAGGAAACAGGGCGGGGAGAGAGACCCAGTACTTC. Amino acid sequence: CASSLGNRAGRETQYF.